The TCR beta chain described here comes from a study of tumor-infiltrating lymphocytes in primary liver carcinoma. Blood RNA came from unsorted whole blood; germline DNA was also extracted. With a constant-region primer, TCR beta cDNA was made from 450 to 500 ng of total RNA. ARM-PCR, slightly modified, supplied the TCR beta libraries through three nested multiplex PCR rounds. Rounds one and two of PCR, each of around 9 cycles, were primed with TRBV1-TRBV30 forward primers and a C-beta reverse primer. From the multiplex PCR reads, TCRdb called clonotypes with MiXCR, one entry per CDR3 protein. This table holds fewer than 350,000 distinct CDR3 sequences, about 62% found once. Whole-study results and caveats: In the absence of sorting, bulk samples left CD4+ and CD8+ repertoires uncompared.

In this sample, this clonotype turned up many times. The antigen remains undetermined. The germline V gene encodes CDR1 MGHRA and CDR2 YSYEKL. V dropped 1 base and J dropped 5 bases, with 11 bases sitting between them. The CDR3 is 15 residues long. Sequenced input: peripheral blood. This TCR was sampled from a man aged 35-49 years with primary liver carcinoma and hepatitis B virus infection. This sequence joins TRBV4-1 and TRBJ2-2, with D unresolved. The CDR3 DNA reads TGCGCCAGCAGCCAAGGGGCCGTAGTTACCGGGGAGCTGTTTTTT. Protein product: CASSQGAVVTGELFF.